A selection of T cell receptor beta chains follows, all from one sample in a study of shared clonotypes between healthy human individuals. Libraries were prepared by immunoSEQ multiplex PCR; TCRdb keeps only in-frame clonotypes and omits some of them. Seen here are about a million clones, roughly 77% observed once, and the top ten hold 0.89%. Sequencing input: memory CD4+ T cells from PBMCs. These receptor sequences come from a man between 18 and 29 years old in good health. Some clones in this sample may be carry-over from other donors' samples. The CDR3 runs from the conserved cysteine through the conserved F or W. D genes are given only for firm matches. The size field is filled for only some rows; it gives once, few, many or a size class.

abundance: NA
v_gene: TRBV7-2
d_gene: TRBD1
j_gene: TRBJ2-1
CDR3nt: TGTGCCAGCAGTTCATGGACAGGGAGCTACAATGAGCAGTTCTTC
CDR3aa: CASSSWTGSYNEQFF

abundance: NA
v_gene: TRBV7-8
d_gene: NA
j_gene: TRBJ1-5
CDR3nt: TGTGCCAGCAGCTTGACCCCAGGACGGAGGAGCAATCAGCCCCAGCATTTT
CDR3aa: CASSLTPGRRSNQPQHF

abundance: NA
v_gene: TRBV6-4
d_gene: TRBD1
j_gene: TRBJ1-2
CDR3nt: TGTGCCAGCAGTGAATCGGGACAGGGAGGCTATGGCTACACCTTC
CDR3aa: CASSESGQGGYGYTF

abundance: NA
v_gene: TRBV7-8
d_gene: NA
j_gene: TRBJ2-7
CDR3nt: TGTGCCAGCAGCGCAGCGACAGGAGGGCTCTACGAGCAGTACTTC
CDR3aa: CASSAATGGLYEQYF

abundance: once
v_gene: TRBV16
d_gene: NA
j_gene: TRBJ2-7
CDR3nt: TGTGCCAGCAGCCAGAGATTTCCAGGACAGCTGAGGATCGAGCAGTACTTC
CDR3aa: CASSQRFPGQLRIEQYF

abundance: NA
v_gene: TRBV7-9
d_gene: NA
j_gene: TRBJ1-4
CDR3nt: TGTGCCAGCAGCTTACAGCCGGCTTACCTAAAACTGTTTTTT
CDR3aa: CASSLQPAYLKLFF

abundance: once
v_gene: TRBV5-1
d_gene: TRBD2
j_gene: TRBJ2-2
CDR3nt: TGCGCCAGCAGTTTGGGACTAGCCGAGAACACCGGGGAGCTGTTTTTT
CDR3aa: CASSLGLAENTGELFF

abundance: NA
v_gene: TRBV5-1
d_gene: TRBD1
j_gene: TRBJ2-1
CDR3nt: TGCGCCAGCAGCGCCAGGACAGGGTTCGATGGTGAGCAGTTCTTC
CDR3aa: CASSARTGFDGEQFF

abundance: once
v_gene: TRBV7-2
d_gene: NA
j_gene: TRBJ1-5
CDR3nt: TGTGCCAGCAGTCTGCAGGGGCAGCCCCAGCATTTT
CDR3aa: CASSLQGQPQHF

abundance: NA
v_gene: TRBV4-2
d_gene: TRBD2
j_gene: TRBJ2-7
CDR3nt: TGTGCCAGCAGCCAACGGAGCGGGACCACCTACGAGCAGTACTTC
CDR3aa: CASSQRSGTTYEQYF

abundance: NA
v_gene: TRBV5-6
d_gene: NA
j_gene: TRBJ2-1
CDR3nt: TGTGCCAGCAGCTTCCCGACCACGGGTGAGCAGTTCTTC
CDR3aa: CASSFPTTGEQFF

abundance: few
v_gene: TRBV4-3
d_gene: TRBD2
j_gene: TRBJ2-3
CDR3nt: TGCGCCAGCAGCTTAGGGACTAACACATATACGCAGTATTTT
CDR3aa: CASSLGTNTYTQYF

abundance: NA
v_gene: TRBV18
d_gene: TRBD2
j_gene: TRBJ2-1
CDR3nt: TGTGCCAGCTCACCGGGACTAGCGGGAGCCTACAATGAGCAGTTCTTC
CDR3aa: CASSPGLAGAYNEQFF

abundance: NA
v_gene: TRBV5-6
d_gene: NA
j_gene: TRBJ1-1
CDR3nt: TGTGCCAGCAGGAGATACAGGGTTGAAACTGAAGCTTTCTTT
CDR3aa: CASRRYRVETEAFF

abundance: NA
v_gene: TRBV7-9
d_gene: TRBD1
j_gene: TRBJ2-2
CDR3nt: TGTGCCAGCAGCTTAAGGGACAGGGCTTTGGACACCGGGGAGCTGTTTTTT
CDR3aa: CASSLRDRALDTGELFF

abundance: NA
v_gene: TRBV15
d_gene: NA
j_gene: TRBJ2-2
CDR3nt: TGTGCCACCAGCCGCCTCACGGGCGGCACCGGGGAGCTGTTTTTT
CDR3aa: CATSRLTGGTGELFF

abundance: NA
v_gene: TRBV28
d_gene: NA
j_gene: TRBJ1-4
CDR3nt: TGTGCCAGCGCATTGGGCAGGGCTGGTAATGAAAAACTGTTTTTT
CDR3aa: CASALGRAGNEKLFF

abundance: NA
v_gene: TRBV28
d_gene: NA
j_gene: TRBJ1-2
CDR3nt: TGTGCCAGCAGTTTTCGACTCTACGAACGGGACTTGGGTTTGTATGGCTACACCTTC
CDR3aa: CASSFRLYERDLGLYGYTF

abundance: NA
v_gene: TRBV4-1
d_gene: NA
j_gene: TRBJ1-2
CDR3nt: TGCGCCAGCAGCCAAGCGGGGGCCAGGTACGACTATGGCTACACCTTC
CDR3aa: CASSQAGARYDYGYTF

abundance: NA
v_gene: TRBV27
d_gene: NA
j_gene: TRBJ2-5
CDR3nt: TGTGCCAGCAGTCTATGGGGAGAGACCCAGTACTTC
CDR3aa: CASSLWGETQYF

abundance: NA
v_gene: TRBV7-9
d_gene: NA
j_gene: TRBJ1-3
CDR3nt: TGTGCCAGCAGCTTACCTCACGGGGCGGGCGGAAACACCATATATTTT
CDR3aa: CASSLPHGAGGNTIYF

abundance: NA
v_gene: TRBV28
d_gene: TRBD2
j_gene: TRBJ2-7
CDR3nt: TGTGCCAGCAGTTTATACTATCGTGGGACTAGCGGGATCTCTCCCTACGAGCAGTACTTC
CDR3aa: CASSLYYRGTSGISPYEQYF

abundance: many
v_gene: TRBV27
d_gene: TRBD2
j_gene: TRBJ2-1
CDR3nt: TGTGCCAGCAGTCCCCTTAAGGCGGGAGAGGATGAGCAGTTCTTC
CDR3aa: CASSPLKAGEDEQFF

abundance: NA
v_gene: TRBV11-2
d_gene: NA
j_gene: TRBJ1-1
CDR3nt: TGTGCCAGCAGCCCCCGCATGAACACTGAAGCTTTCTTT
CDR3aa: CASSPRMNTEAFF

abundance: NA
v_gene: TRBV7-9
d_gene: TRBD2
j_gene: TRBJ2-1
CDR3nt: TGTGCCAGCAGCCCCCCCAGCGGGGGGGCCGCTGAGCAGTTCTTC
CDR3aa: CASSPPSGGAAEQFF

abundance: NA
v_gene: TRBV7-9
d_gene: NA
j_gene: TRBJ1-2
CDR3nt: TGTGCCAGCAGCCCGGGGACGGGGAACCATGGCTACACCTTC
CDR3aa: CASSPGTGNHGYTF